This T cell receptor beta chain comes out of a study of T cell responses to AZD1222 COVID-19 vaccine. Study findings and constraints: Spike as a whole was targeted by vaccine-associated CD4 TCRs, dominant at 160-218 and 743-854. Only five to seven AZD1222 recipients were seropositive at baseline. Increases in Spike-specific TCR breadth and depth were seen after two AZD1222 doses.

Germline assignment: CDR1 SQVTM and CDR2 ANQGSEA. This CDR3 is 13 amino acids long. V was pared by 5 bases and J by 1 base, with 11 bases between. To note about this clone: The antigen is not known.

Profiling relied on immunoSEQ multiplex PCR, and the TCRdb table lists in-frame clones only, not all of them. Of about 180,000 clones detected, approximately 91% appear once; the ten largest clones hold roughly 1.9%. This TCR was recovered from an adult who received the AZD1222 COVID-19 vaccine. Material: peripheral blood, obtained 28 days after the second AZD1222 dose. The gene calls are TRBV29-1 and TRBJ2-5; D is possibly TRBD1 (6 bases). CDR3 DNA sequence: TGCAGCGTTTCAATGGACAGCCAAGAGACCCAGTACTTC. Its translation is CSVSMDSQETQYF.